A single sample gave rise to the 9 T cell receptor beta chains below, sequenced in a study of regulatory T cells in long-lasting Graves disease. The time point denotes: newly diagnosed GD, antithyroid drugs for less than 3 months. TCR sequences were obtained from RNA taken from PBMCs. In building TCR beta libraries, iRepertoire HTBI primers were used together with Arm-PCR of CDR3 regions. MiXCR, run by TCRdb on the multiplex PCR reads, gives a single entry per CDR3 protein. This sample has around 250,000 distinct CDR3 sequences; 15% to 20% occur once, and the top ten carry about 15%. In addition, the sample was reused for a study of T cells in Graves' hyperthyroidism and ophthalmopathy.

The input for sequencing was peripheral blood mononuclear cells (PBMCs), taken at new diagnosis, from a patient treated with antithyroid drugs. These receptors were obtained from a woman aged 30 to 39 with Graves disease.

This clonotype showed up many times. CDR3 in amino acids: CATSDPPSETQYF. The CDR3 coding sequence is TGTGCCACCAGTGACCCCCCATCGGAGACCCAGTACTTC. The gene calls are TRBV24-1 and TRBJ2-1, with D unresolved. Gene TRBJ2-5 matches the end of the DNA better, so the J call may be wrong. The CDR3 is 13 residues long. In germline, CDR1 is KGHDR, CDR2 SFDVKD.

The chain employs TRBV7-2 and TRBJ2-2; the D gene could be TRBD1 or TRBD2 (6 bases each). This CDR3 is built from 16 residues. Per germline, CDR1 SGHTA and CDR2 FQGNSA. V was clipped by 5 bases and J by 3 bases, with 16 bases between them. CDR3 amino acids: CASSQAGGGHTGELFF. As DNA, the CDR3 is TGTGCCAGCAGCCAGGCAGGAGGGGGGCACACCGGGGAGCTGTTTTTT.

This clonotype appeared many times. The chain employs TRBV2 and TRBJ2-1, with a possible D match to TRBD2 (5 bases). The germline gives CDR1 SNHLY, CDR2 FYNNEI. V lost 10 bases to trimming and J lost 6 bases, with 13 bases between them. This CDR3 region has 12 residues. The CDR3 is CATPEGVNEQFF. Written as DNA, the CDR3 is TGTGCCACCCCAGAGGGCGTCAATGAGCAGTTCTTC. The entire variable domain, with the rest obtained from reference TRBV2 and TRBJ2-1, is as follows: EPEVTQTPSHQVTQMGQEVILRCVPISNHLYFYWYRQILGQKVEFLVSFYNNEISEKSEIFDDQFSVERPDGSNFTLKIRSTKLEDSAMYFCATPEGVNEQFFGPGTRLTVL.

This clonotype has a handful of counts. The chain is built from TRBV3-1 and TRBJ2-1, with D perhaps matching TRBD1 (7 bases). This CDR3 spans 16 amino acids. Trimming stripped 7 bases from V and 3 bases from J, with 19 bases between. CDR1 is LGHDT, CDR2 YNNKEL, per germline (reference sequence). The CDR3 is CASTPEGALYYNEQFF. In DNA form, the CDR3 reads TGTGCCAGCACCCCGGAGGGGGCCCTTTACTACAATGAGCAGTTCTTC.

This clonotype came up many times. The chain is built from TRBV15 and TRBJ1-1; the D is unclear. The CDR3 has 15 amino acids. Germline V CDR1 and CDR2: LNHNV, YYDKDF (reference sequence). V lost 5 bases and J 1 base, leaving 14 bases between the germline ends. The CDR3 spells CATSGLRTGNTEAFF. The CDR3 coding sequence is TGTGCCACCAGCGGCTTGCGGACGGGGAACACTGAAGCTTTCTTT.

This clonotype was counted ten times or more. The chain couples TRBV7-2 to TRBJ2-1; TRBD2 aligns across 7 bases. In germline, CDR1 is SGHTA, CDR2 FQGNSA. V gave up 6 bases and J gave up 0 bases; unmatched junction bases: 8. The CDR3 length is 16 residues. The CDR3 DNA reads as TGTGCCAGCAGTCGGGGAGCGGGGAGCTCCTACAATGAGCAGTTCTTC. It translates to CASSRGAGSSYNEQFF.

Turning to this clonotype: A much larger clone lies a single base off, so this may be a read error. This sequence joins TRBV7-8 and TRBJ1-5; the D is unclear. The germline gives CDR1 SGHVS, CDR2 FQNEAQ. The CDR3 contains 15 residues. The CDR3 nucleotides are TGTGCCAGCAGTTTTGGATCTTCAGACGGGCAGCCCCAGCGTTTT. Its translation: CASSFGSSDGQPQRF.

This clonotype was found once. J is TRBJ2-1 and V is TRBV20-1, with TRBD1 identical over 12 bases. The germline V gene encodes CDR1 DFQATT and CDR2 SNEGSKA (reference sequence). This CDR3 has 17 amino acids. J lost 7 bases, V lost 5 bases, and 15 bases had no gene match. The CDR3 sequence is CSAPGTGGAGKKNEQFF. The CDR3 nucleotides read TGCAGTGCTCCCGGGACAGGGGGCGCCGGTAAAAAAAATGAGCAGTTCTTC.

This clonotype came up many times. The gene calls are TRBV20-1 and TRBJ1-5; tentatively, D is TRBD1 (5 bases). Germline assignment: CDR1 DFQATT and CDR2 SNEGSKA (reference sequence). The CDR3 has 17 residues. With 1 base removed from V and 2 bases from J, the gap between germline ends came to 18 bases. CDR3 sequence reads: CSARVARATEGNQPQHF. The CDR3 nucleotides are TGCAGTGCTAGAGTCGCCAGGGCCACGGAGGGCAATCAGCCCCAGCATTTT.